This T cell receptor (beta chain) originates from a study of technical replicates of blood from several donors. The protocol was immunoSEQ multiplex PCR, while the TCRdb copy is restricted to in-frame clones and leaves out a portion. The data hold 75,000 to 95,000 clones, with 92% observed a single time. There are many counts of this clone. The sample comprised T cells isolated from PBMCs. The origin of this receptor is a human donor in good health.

CDR3 sequence (DNA): TGTGCCAGCAGTGAACCGGGACAGGGGGGCCTTGAAGCTTTCTTT. The encoded protein is CASSEPGQGGLEAFF. The chain recombines TRBV25-1 with TRBJ1-1; 11 positions match TRBD1. Looked up from germline, CDR1 is MGHDK and CDR2 is SYGVNS. The CDR3 loop spans 15 amino acids. The trim removed 2 bases at V and 7 bases at J, leaving 6 bases unmatched.